This T cell receptor (beta chain) derives from a study of blood T cell repertoires in COVID-19. The data were produced by immunoSEQ multiplex PCR, yet TCRdb's version contains in-frame clones alone and is incomplete. The table records 100,000 to 150,000 clones, 74% of them present only once. Germline V CDR1 and CDR2: ENHRY, SYGVKD. This CDR3 spans 15 amino acids. Unmatched junction bases numbered 8, after V lost 3 bases and J lost 10 bases. In the case of this clone: Other DNA sequences from this sample encode an identical CDR3 as well.

V and J are TRBV10-3 and TRBJ1-6; 8 bases are a match to TRBD1. This receptor was identified in a man in his 60s with acute or convalescent COVID-19. Material for sequencing was peripheral blood. The CDR3 coding sequence is TGTGCCATCAGTGATCCCCGACAGGGGCAATCACCCCTCCACTTT. Encoded protein: CAISDPRQGQSPLHF.